Below are 28 T cell receptor beta chains sequenced from a single sample in a study of vaccination and CD4 T cells after COVID-19. These TCRs' antigens remain unknown. The treatment was: roughly nine-day PBMC culture with coronavirus spike peptide pools or control peptides (ViraFEST assay). Cultured CD4+ T cell DNA underwent sequencing with the Oncomine TCR Beta short-read assay. TCRdb re-called the PCR reads through MiXCR, storing one row per CDR3 protein. The profile shows 20,000 to 25,000 distinct CDR3 sequences, around 43% of them singletons. The sequenced sample consisted of CD4+ T cells from blood, cultured in vitro. The receptors derive from a human donor who had recovered from COVID-19.

V gene TRBV27 combines with J gene TRBJ2-7; 9 nucleotides agree with TRBD2. CDR1 and CDR2 (germline): MNHEY, SMNVEV (reference sequence). Trimming at V came to 4 bases and at J to 4 bases, leaving 8 bases not matched to a gene. The CDR3 is 15 amino acids. CDR3 coding DNA: TGTGCCAGCAGTTCAAGGCTAGCGGGGATGTACGAGCAGTACTTC. As protein: CASSSRLAGMYEQYF.

This clonotype was picked up a small number of times. The V and J genes are TRBV6-4 and TRBJ2-1; the match to TRBD2 covers 9 bases. CDR3 length: 14 residues. Germline CDR1 is MRHNA and CDR2 is SNTAGT. Trimming took 5 bases from V and 6 from J; bases not matched to a gene: 5. CDR3: CASSLAGDPNEQFF. The CDR3 bases are TGTGCCAGCAGTTTAGCGGGGGATCCCAATGAGCAGTTCTTC.

This sequence joins TRBV6-1 and TRBJ2-3, with D possibly matching TRBD2 (5 bases). Per the germline V gene, CDR1 is MNHNS and CDR2 is SASEGT. V dropped 2 bases and J dropped 1 base, with 13 bases sitting between them. This CDR3 region has 16 residues. The CDR3 here is CASSELPGSGTDTQYF. In DNA, the CDR3 is TGTGCCAGCAGTGAACTCCCGGGGTCGGGCACAGATACGCAGTATTTT.

This clonotype appeared a few times. The chain uses TRBV21-1 and TRBJ2-6; the table's D call, TRBD1, was not checked against the DNA. TRBV21-1 is tagged as a pseudogene. This CDR3 region has 18 residues. Here the CDR3 reads CASSNETGMTSGANVLTF. CDR3 in DNA: TGTGCCAGCAGCAATGAAACAGGGATGACCTCTGGGGCCAACGTCCTGACTTTC.

This clonotype was found a few times. J is TRBJ1-3 and V is TRBV25-1, with D tentatively TRBD1 (5 bases). The CDR3 extends over 13 amino acids. Germline V gives CDR1 MGHDK, CDR2 SYGVNS. V lost 5 bases, J lost 3 bases, and 8 bases lay in between. CDR3 nucleotides: TGTGCCAGCAGTCGGGACGGTGGAAACACCATATATTTT. Protein product: CASSRDGGNTIYF.

The chain employs TRBV4-2 and TRBJ2-3; 13 nucleotides line up with TRBD2. The V and J ends lost 1 base and 0 bases, in that order; junction bases with no gene match: 13. In germline, CDR1 is LGHNA, CDR2 YNFKEQ. The CDR3 totals 21 residues. The CDR3 nucleotides are TGTGCCAGCAGCCAAGCTTATATCACGGGACTAGCGGGAACAAGCACAGATACGCAGTATTTT. It specifies CASSQAYITGLAGTSTDTQYF.

This sequence joins TRBV7-9 and TRBJ1-1; TRBD1 might be the D (5 bases). The CDR3 is made up of 14 amino acids. Trimming removed 5 bases from V and 4 bases from J, with 14 bases in between. From germline, CDR1 is SEHNR and CDR2 FQNEAQ (reference sequence). The CDR3 loop is CASSAQDWGTEAFF. The CDR3 coding sequence is TGTGCCAGCAGCGCACAGGACTGGGGCACTGAAGCTTTCTTT. The entire variable domain, with the rest obtained from reference TRBV7-9 and TRBJ1-1, is as follows: DTGVSQNPRHKITKRGQNVTFRCDPISEHNRLYWYRQTLGQGPEFLTYFQNEAQLEKSRLLSDRFSAERPKGSFSTLEIQRTEQGDSAMYLCASSAQDWGTEAFFGQGTRLTVV.

CDR3 protein: CASSYSDAETQYF. The DNA of the CDR3 is TGTGCCAGCAGTTATTCGGACGCGGAGACCCAGTACTTC. This chain joins TRBV27 and TRBJ2-5; D ambiguous. Deletions cut 4 bases from V and 5 bases from J, with 11 bases between. The CDR3 has 13 residues. The germline CDR1 and CDR2 sequences are MNHEY and SMNVEV (reference sequence).

The V call is TRBV28, the J call TRBJ2-2, with 7 positions matching TRBD1. V was clipped by 9 bases and J by 5 bases; unmatched bases: 12. This CDR3 has 15 amino acids. Per the germline V gene, CDR1 is MDHEN and CDR2 is SYDVKM. CDR3 DNA sequence: TGTGCCAGTCATAGAGGGGGCTCTAGGACCGGGGAGCTGTTTTTT. Protein product: CASHRGGSRTGELFF.

The rearrangement links TRBV7-9 to TRBJ2-7, with D unresolved. Germline loops: CDR1 SEHNR, CDR2 FQNEAQ (reference sequence). With 1 base removed from V and 3 bases from J, the gap between germline ends came to 4 bases. The CDR3 spans 12 residues. CDR3 protein: CASSLDHYEQYF. CDR3 nucleotides: TGTGCCAGCAGCTTAGATCACTACGAGCAGTACTTC.

This clonotype turned up a few times. The genes are TRBV20-1 and TRBJ2-7, with 11 bases lining up with TRBD2. The junction had 7 bases not matched to a gene; V was cut back by 3 bases and J by 0 bases. Germline CDR1 is DFQATT and CDR2 is SNEGSKA (reference sequence). The CDR3 length is 16 residues. The CDR3 bases are TGCAGTGCTAGTCCCCCTAGCGGGGGGACCTCCTACGAGCAGTACTTC. Translated, it gives CSASPPSGGTSYEQYF.

V usage is TRBV20-1 and J usage is TRBJ1-4, with TRBD1 as a possible D gene (6 bases). This CDR3 contains 14 residues. Trimming took 6 bases from V and 0 from J, leaving 11 bases between them. Germline CDR1 is DFQATT and CDR2 is SNEGSKA (reference sequence). CDR3 sequence (DNA): TGCAGTGCCCCTGCAGGGGCAACTAATGAAAAACTGTTTTTT. This gives the protein CSAPAGATNEKLFF.

The sample holds a few counts of this clonotype. The V gene is TRBV19, the J gene TRBJ2-5, with TRBD1 as a possible D gene (6 bases). With 5 bases removed from V and 5 bases from J, the gap between germline ends came to 15 bases. The CDR3 sequence is 14 residues long. The germline V gene has CDR1 LNHDA and CDR2 SQIVND (reference sequence). CDR3 sequence reads: CASSPTWGRETQYF. The CDR3 nucleotides are TGTGCCAGTAGTCCCACGTGGGGGCGGGAGACCCAGTACTTC.

The CDR3 DNA is TGTGCCAGCAAGATGGGGCCAGGGAACACTGAAGCTTTCTTT. It yields the protein CASKMGPGNTEAFF. The genes are TRBV9 and TRBJ1-1; D is possibly TRBD1 (5 bases). V lost 6 bases and J lost 1, with 13 bases in between. The CDR3 totals 14 residues. CDR1 and CDR2 (germline): SGDLS, YYNGEE. The variable domain in full, completed from reference TRBV9 and TRBJ1-1, reads DSGVTQTPKHLITATGQRVTLRCSPRSGDLSVYWYQQSLDQGLQFLIQYYNGEERAKGNILERFSAQQFPDLHSELNLSSLELGDSALYFCASKMGPGNTEAFFGQGTRLTVV.

This clonotype came up a few times. The V and J genes are TRBV7-9 and TRBJ1-6; D not resolved. The length of the CDR3 is 16 residues. The germline V gene has CDR1 SEHNR and CDR2 FQNEAQ (reference sequence). Trimming removed 2 bases at V and 6 bases at J, with 14 bases between. The CDR3 coding sequence is TGTGCCAGCAGCTTACAGTCCGGGTCGGGTAATTCACCCCTCCACTTT. Residues: CASSLQSGSGNSPLHF.

The V gene is TRBV5-1, the J gene TRBJ2-3; possible D gene TRBD2, 6 bases. Trimming cost V 0 bases and J 2 bases, with 10 bases left between them. The CDR3 contains 15 residues. CDR1 is SGHRS and CDR2 is YFSETQ in the germline V gene. The CDR3 DNA follows: TGCGCCAGCAGCTTGGGCGGGGATTTCACAGATACGCAGTATTTT. Translation: CASSLGGDFTDTQYF.

This clonotype has just a few counts. The V gene is TRBV7-8, the J gene TRBJ2-7, with 8 nucleotides matching TRBD2. The V gene's germline CDR1 is SGHVS and CDR2 FQNEAQ. V lost 4 bases, J lost 3 bases, and 2 bases stayed unmatched. The CDR3 runs 13 residues. CDR3 bases: TGTGCCAGCAGCTCGGGACTAGACTACGAGCAGTACTTC. Translated: CASSSGLDYEQYF.

This clonotype was detected only a few times. The gene calls are TRBV19 and TRBJ1-1; 7 nucleotides agree with TRBD1. J gave up 2 bases and V 8 bases, and 8 bases lay outside the gene matches. The CDR3 sequence is 14 residues long. In germline, CDR1 is LNHDA, CDR2 SQIVND (reference sequence). CDR3: CASEAGQRNTEAFF. Written as DNA, the CDR3 is TGTGCCAGTGAGGCGGGACAGAGAAACACTGAAGCTTTCTTT.

The rearrangement links TRBV6-5 to TRBJ2-2; 12 bases fit TRBD2. Germline V gene sequence: CDR1 MNHEY, CDR2 SVGAGI. This CDR3 comprises 17 residues. V lost 4 bases to trimming and J lost 7 bases; unmatched junction nucleotides: 10. The CDR3 coding sequence is TGTGCCAGCAGTTCCAGGACTAGCGGGGAAATCGTCGGGGAGCTGTTTTTT. Encoded protein: CASSSRTSGEIVGELFF.

The chain employs TRBV24-1 and TRBJ1-2; D is perhaps TRBD1 (6 bases). Trimming removed 3 bases at V and 6 bases at J, with 13 bases between. The germline V gene has CDR1 KGHDR and CDR2 SFDVKD. The CDR3 contains 14 residues. Here the CDR3 reads CATSDKQGIHGYTF. CDR3 DNA sequence: TGTGCCACCAGTGATAAACAGGGAATCCATGGCTACACCTTC.

This clonotype turned up a few times. CDR3 nucleotides: TGTGCCAGCACCTATGACAGGGGAGGGCTCTATGGCTACACCTTC. Translated: CASTYDRGGLYGYTF. The V call is TRBV6-1, the J call TRBJ1-2, with TRBD1 matching 8 bases. J was trimmed by 4 bases and V by 7 bases; bases with no gene match: 11. This CDR3 contains 15 residues. Germline CDR1 and CDR2: MNHNS and SASEGT.

The chain has TRBV5-6 and TRBJ1-6; D uncertain. Germline CDR1 reads SGHDT; CDR2 reads YYEEEE. The CDR3 consists of 15 residues. Trimming left V 6 bases short and J 6 bases short, with 16 bases between. CDR3 protein: CASTLAGVGNSPLHF. DNA for the CDR3: TGTGCCAGCACACTAGCGGGAGTCGGTAATTCACCCCTCCACTTT.

This chain links TRBV24-1 with TRBJ2-5; 12 bases align to TRBD2. Germline assignment: CDR1 KGHDR and CDR2 SFDVKD. The CDR3 totals 14 residues. J lost 5 bases, V lost 5 bases, and 2 bases had no gene match. The CDR3 region is CATSGLAGDETQYF. For the CDR3, the DNA is TGTGCCACCAGTGGACTAGCGGGGGATGAGACCCAGTACTTC.

The chain links TRBV7-6 to TRBJ2-2, with 7 bases fitting TRBD1. Looked up from germline, CDR1 is SGHVS and CDR2 is FNYEAQ. The CDR3 runs to 15 residues. V lost 3 bases to trimming and J lost 7 bases; unmatched junction nucleotides: 8. CDR3 sequence reads: CASSFQTGKGGELFF. In DNA form, the CDR3 reads TGTGCCAGCAGCTTCCAGACAGGGAAGGGCGGGGAGCTGTTTTTT.

V usage is TRBV11-1 and J usage is TRBJ1-5; TRBD1 aligns across 8 bases. The CDR3 extends over 16 amino acids. The germline V gene encodes CDR1 SGHAT and CDR2 FQDESV (reference sequence). The J segment lost 9 bases and the V segment lost 3 bases, leaving 13 bases of the junction unmatched. CDR3 bases: TGTGCCAGCAGCTTGGGGCTTGGACAGGGTGAAGGGCCCCAGCATTTT. Amino acid sequence: CASSLGLGQGEGPQHF.

This clonotype was found a few times. CDR3 nucleotide sequence: TGCAGTGCCCAAGTGCGGACAGGGGTCAATGAGCAGTTCTTC. It codes for CSAQVRTGVNEQFF. The chain has TRBV20-1 and TRBJ2-1; 9 bases align to TRBD1. The CDR3 is made up of 14 amino acids. Trimming cost V 6 bases and J 6 bases; bases outside gene matches: 9. The germline V gene encodes CDR1 DFQATT and CDR2 SNEGSKA (reference sequence).

In this sample, this clonotype turned up a few times. The V gene is TRBV7-6, the J gene TRBJ2-3, with D uncertain. Deletions cut 2 bases from V and 5 bases from J, with 11 bases between. Germline assignment: CDR1 SGHVS and CDR2 FNYEAQ. This CDR3 is built from 14 residues. This CDR3 is CASSLTGRLDTQYF. The CDR3 DNA sequence: TGTGCCAGCAGCTTAACTGGGCGACTAGATACGCAGTATTTT. Variable domain in full (rest from reference TRBV7-6 and TRBJ2-3): GAGVSQSPRYKVTKRGQDVALRCDPISGHVSLYWYRQALGQGPEFLTYFNYEAQQDKSGLPNDRFSAERPEGSISTLTIQRTEQRDSAMYRCASSLTGRLDTQYFGPGTRLTVL.

This clonotype was recorded once. The chain has TRBV18 and TRBJ1-6, with 8 bases lining up with TRBD1. The CDR3 loop spans 17 amino acids. In germline, CDR1 is KGHSH, CDR2 LQKENI. Trimming at V came to 0 bases and at J to 11 bases, leaving 12 bases not matched to a gene. CDR3 DNA sequence: TGTGCCAGCTCACCACCCTCCTCAGGACAGGGTTTCCCACCCCTCCACTTT. The encoded protein is CASSPPSSGQGFPPLHF.